The 32 T cell receptor beta chains below were found in one sample sequenced in a study of patients and donors after allogeneic stem cell transplantation. Each CDR3 protein is one row after TCRdb ran MiXCR on the RT-PCR reads. The sample includes 57,000 or so distinct CDR3 sequences, less than 15% of them seen just once. The sequencing input was blood, either unsorted or a sorted T cell fraction (not recorded which). These receptors all stem from a human donor who was either an allogeneic HSCT recipient or a stem cell or donor lymphocyte infusion donor (not recorded which). It is not recorded whose cells these are; they may come from a transplant donor.

This sequence joins TRBV7-8 and TRBJ2-2; possibly TRBD1 for D (6 bases). Germline V CDR1 and CDR2: SGHVS, FQNEAQ. Trimming took 3 bases from V and 5 from J, leaving 10 bases between them. The CDR3 totals 14 residues. The CDR3 nucleotides are TGTGCCAGCAGCTTGGGGACACCGACCGGGGAGCTGTTTTTT. Its translation is CASSLGTPTGELFF.

J is TRBJ2-1 and V is TRBV7-8, with TRBD2 matching 14 bases. The CDR3 totals 14 residues. CDR1 and CDR2 from the germline V gene are SGHVS and FQNEAQ. Trimming at V came to 6 bases and at J to 10 bases, leaving 5 bases not matched to a gene. The CDR3 nucleotides are TGTGCCAGCAGAAATGGACTAGCGGGAGGCGAGCAGTTCTTC. The encoded protein is CASRNGLAGGEQFF.

The CDR3 sequence: CASSLSPGQGDGYTF. The CDR3 DNA reads TGTGCCAGCAGCTTATCTCCGGGACAGGGGGACGGCTACACCTTC. V gene TRBV5-5 combines with J gene TRBJ1-2; 11 nucleotides align to TRBD1. The ends lost 2 bases at V and 8 bases at J; junction bases unmatched: 8. The CDR3 totals 15 residues. Per the germline V gene, CDR1 is SGHKS and CDR2 is YYEKEE (reference sequence).

This clonotype occurred a few times. The chain is built from TRBV7-9 and TRBJ1-2, with D possibly TRBD1 on 5 matching bases. The V end lost 2 bases, the J end lost 5 bases, and 15 bases lay between the germline ends. The germline V gene encodes CDR1 SEHNR and CDR2 FQNEAQ (reference sequence). This CDR3 contains 15 residues. The CDR3 bases are TGTGCCAGCAGCTTAAGCGGCCATCAGGGATATGGCTACACCTTC. Translating it yields CASSLSGHQGYGYTF.

This clonotype showed up just a few times. The rearrangement links TRBV20-1 to TRBJ2-1, with TRBD2 identical over 11 bases. V lost 0 bases, J lost 0 bases, and 13 bases stayed unmatched. CDR1 and CDR2 from the germline V gene are DFQATT and SNEGSKA (reference sequence). This CDR3 has 20 residues. The CDR3 loop reads CSARDPGHWTSGLSYNEQFF. Written as DNA, the CDR3 is TGCAGTGCTAGAGATCCGGGCCATTGGACTAGCGGGCTCTCCTACAATGAGCAGTTCTTC.

Of note for this clonotype: This could be a read error, since a much larger clone is one nucleotide away. The conserved phenylalanine or tryptophan is not found at the CDR3 terminus, so this likely reflects a read error. J is TRBJ1-5 and V is TRBV3-1; D gene ambiguous. The CDR3 sequence is 13 residues long. Per germline, CDR1 LGHDT and CDR2 YNNKEL (reference sequence). Between the trimmed V and J ends, which lost 4 bases and 5 bases, there was a span of 9 bases. CDR3 amino acids: CASSRDIDQPQHC. The DNA for the CDR3 is TGTGCCAGCAGCCGAGACATCGATCAGCCCCAGCATTGT.

This clonotype was counted only a few times. The chain employs TRBV5-1 and TRBJ2-1; D is uncertain. The CDR3 totals 13 residues. V dropped 0 bases and J dropped 3 bases, with 4 bases sitting between them. Germline V gene data show CDR1 as SGHRS and CDR2 as YFSETQ. CDR3 amino acids: CASSLDSYNEQFF. CDR3 bases: TGCGCCAGCAGCTTGGACAGCTACAATGAGCAGTTCTTC.

This clonotype was counted between two and nine times. The chain couples TRBV7-9 to TRBJ2-5, with 7 bases fitting TRBD1. V shed 2 bases and J 1 base; nucleotides not matched to a gene: 13. Germline CDR1 and CDR2: SEHNR and FQNEAQ (reference sequence). The CDR3 loop spans 18 amino acids. The CDR3 DNA reads TGTGCCAGCAGCTTAAGTCTCACACAGGGGACGAGCCAAGAGACCCAGTACTTC. The encoded protein is CASSLSLTQGTSQETQYF.

The DNA of the CDR3 is TGTGCCAGCAGGCCACTGGAGTGGCCAAGCGCCAATGAGCAGTTCTTC. Encoded protein: CASRPLEWPSANEQFF. The genes are TRBV7-8 and TRBJ2-1; D call uncertain. Germline V gene sequence: CDR1 SGHVS, CDR2 FQNEAQ. The CDR3 runs 16 residues. The V gene lost 6 bases and the J gene lost 6 bases, with 21 bases spanning the gap.

This clonotype was seen many times. V is TRBV15 and J is TRBJ2-1, with 10 bases matching TRBD2. The CDR3 spans 15 residues. V gave up 6 bases and J gave up 3 bases; unmatched junction bases: 5. CDR1 and CDR2 from the germline V gene are LNHNV and YYDKDF (reference sequence). The chain's CDR3 is CATSLAGAIYNEQFF. The CDR3 nucleotides are TGTGCCACCAGTCTAGCGGGAGCCATCTACAATGAGCAGTTCTTC.

A few counts support this clonotype. V and J are TRBV3-1 and TRBJ2-2; 11 bases match TRBD2. J lost 3 bases, V lost 3 bases, and 9 bases had no gene match. The CDR3 totals 18 residues. CDR1 is LGHDT, CDR2 YNNKEL, per germline (reference sequence). The CDR3: CASSHFDSGRAYTGELFF. CDR3 nucleotide sequence: TGTGCCAGCAGCCATTTTGATAGCGGGAGGGCCTACACCGGGGAGCTGTTTTTT.

The J gene is TRBJ2-2, the V gene TRBV9, with a possible D match to TRBD2 (5 bases). Trimming removed 1 base at V and 5 bases at J, with 24 bases between. CDR1 and CDR2 from the germline V gene are SGDLS and YYNGEE. This CDR3 has 19 residues. CDR3 coding DNA: TGTGCCAGCAGCGTAAGGAATAATGAGGGAGAGGGTGAGACCGGGGAGCTGTTTTTT. Amino acid sequence: CASSVRNNEGEGETGELFF.

This chain connects TRBV11-3 to TRBJ2-7, with D maybe TRBD2 (6 bases). V was clipped by 5 bases and J by 0 bases, with 14 bases between them. The length of the CDR3 is 15 residues. CDR1 SGHNT and CDR2 YENEEA come from the germline V gene. CDR3 amino acids: CASSVGRDFSYEQYF. CDR3 in DNA: TGTGCCAGCAGCGTCGGACGGGACTTCTCCTACGAGCAGTACTTC.

This clonotype was observed at least ten times. The chain links TRBV27 to TRBJ2-7; possible D gene TRBD2, 5 bases. CDR3 length: 14 amino acids. V was shortened by 6 bases and J by 2 bases, with 14 bases between the two germline ends. Per the germline V gene, CDR1 is MNHEY and CDR2 is SMNVEV (reference sequence). CDR3 region: CASSLRSGTYEQYF. Written as DNA, the CDR3 is TGTGCCAGCAGCCTGCGTTCGGGGACCTACGAGCAGTACTTC.

This clonotype was picked up many times. The chain uses TRBV29-1 and TRBJ1-1; D unclear. The CDR3 sequence is 13 residues long. Trimming shortened V by 5 bases and J by 2 bases, and 12 bases separated the two germline ends. Germline values: CDR1 SQVTM, CDR2 ANQGSEA. The CDR3 nucleotides read TGCAGCGTTTCTGGGCTCCTAAACACTGAAGCTTTCTTT. As protein: CSVSGLLNTEAFF.

This clonotype was seen a handful of times. The CDR3 region has the DNA TGCGCCAGCAGCTTGGTTTTCGGGGGGCAATACAATGAGCAGTTCTTC. The encoded protein is CASSLVFGGQYNEQFF. This chain joins TRBV5-1 and TRBJ2-1; tentative D call: TRBD2 (7 bases). Trimming stripped 0 bases from V and 4 bases from J, with 14 bases between. The CDR3 consists of 16 residues. Germline loops: CDR1 SGHRS, CDR2 YFSETQ.

J is TRBJ2-7 and V is TRBV4-1; D may be TRBD2 (5 bases). Germline assignment: CDR1 MGHRA and CDR2 YSYEKL. V was cut by 0 bases and J by 2 bases, with 11 bases left in between. CDR3 length equals 15 residues. The CDR3 coding sequence is TGCGCCAGCAGCCAAGAGGACTTCCCACCCTACGAGCAGTACTTC. Amino acids: CASSQEDFPPYEQYF.

The chain combines TRBV12-3 or TRBV12-4 with TRBJ2-3; the match to TRBD2 covers 13 bases. The CDR3 runs 16 residues. V was clipped by 4 bases and J by 5 bases; unmatched bases: 6. The CDR3 sequence is CASSYTSGRAGDTQYF. In nucleotides, the CDR3 is TGTGCCAGCAGTTATACTAGCGGGAGGGCCGGAGATACGCAGTATTTT.

This clonotype has more than one count but fewer than ten. The chain uses TRBV4-1 and TRBJ2-1; 12 nucleotides match TRBD2. This CDR3 spans 16 amino acids. V gave up 4 bases and J gave up 5 bases; unmatched junction bases: 6. The V gene's germline CDR1 is MGHRA and CDR2 YSYEKL. The CDR3 reads CASSPRTSGTDNEQFF. The DNA of the CDR3 is TGCGCCAGCAGCCCCCGGACTAGCGGGACCGACAATGAGCAGTTCTTC.

The chain has TRBV5-1 and TRBJ2-1; maybe TRBD2 (6 bases). The V end was cut by 4 bases, the J end by 10 bases, with 15 bases between. Germline V CDR1 and CDR2: SGHRS, YFSETQ. The CDR3 is 13 residues long. The CDR3 DNA reads TGCGCCAGCAGCCCATCGGGGGACGACGAGCAGTTCTTC. Translated, it gives CASSPSGDDEQFF. Complete variable domain (other parts from reference TRBV5-1 and TRBJ2-1): KAGVTQTPRYLIKTRGQQVTLSCSPISGHRSVSWYQQTPGQGLQFLFEYFSETQRNKGNFPGRFSGRQFSNSRSEMNVSTLELGDSALYLCASSPSGDDEQFFGPGTRLTVL.

This clonotype was observed a handful of times. The V and J genes are TRBV15 and TRBJ1-4, with D perhaps TRBD1 (6 bases). From germline, CDR1 is LNHNV and CDR2 YYDKDF (reference sequence). CDR3 size: 14 residues. V was clipped by 4 bases and J by 6 bases, with 12 bases between them. CDR3 loop: CATSKGGEDEKLFF. In DNA, the CDR3 is TGTGCCACCAGCAAAGGGGGGGAAGATGAAAAACTGTTTTTT. The whole variable domain, filled in from reference TRBV15 and TRBJ1-4, reads DAMVIQNPRYQVTQFGKPVTLSCSQTLNHNVMYWYQQKSSQAPKLLFHYYDKDFNNEADTPDNFQSRRPNTSFCFLDIRSPGLGDTAMYLCATSKGGEDEKLFFGSGTQLSVL.

V is TRBV20-1 and J is TRBJ2-7; D tentatively fits TRBD1 or TRBD2 (6 bases each). V lost 6 bases, J lost 4 bases, and 16 bases lay in between. CDR3 length: 13 amino acids. CDR1 DFQATT and CDR2 SNEGSKA come from the germline V gene (reference sequence). The CDR3 coding sequence is TGCAGTGCCGCTGGAGGGGGTATTTACGAGCAGTACTTC. It yields the protein CSAAGGGIYEQYF.

This rearrangement joins TRBV7-3 to TRBJ2-1, with 10 bases aligning to TRBD2. This CDR3 has 16 amino acids. The trim removed 5 bases at V and 2 bases at J, leaving 6 bases unmatched. Germline assignment: CDR1 SGHTA and CDR2 FQGTGA. The CDR3 protein is CASSVLAGEAYNEQFF. The CDR3 DNA sequence: TGTGCCAGCAGCGTCCTAGCGGGAGAAGCCTACAATGAGCAGTTCTTC.

This clonotype was counted only a few times. The genes are TRBV6-5 and TRBJ2-7, with D tentatively TRBD2 (6 bases). This CDR3 region has 14 residues. Deletions cut 8 bases from V and 5 bases from J, with 19 bases between. Germline-derived CDR1 and CDR2 are MNHEY and SVGAGI. In nucleotides, the CDR3 is TGTGCCAGCGTGAAAGGAGGGGACCCCAACGAGCAGTACTTC. It specifies CASVKGGDPNEQYF.

This chain links TRBV29-1 with TRBJ2-3; no firm D call. CDR1 and CDR2 (germline): SQVTM, ANQGSEA. V gave up 7 bases and J gave up 2 bases, with 16 bases separating them. There are 14 residues in the CDR3. The CDR3 nucleotides are TGCAGCGGAGCACGGGCCCTTATCACAGATACGCAGTATTTT. This encodes CSGARALITDTQYF.

This clonotype has only a few counts. This rearrangement joins TRBV6-6 to TRBJ2-1; D uncertain. Germline V lookup: CDR1 MNHNY, CDR2 SVGAGI (reference sequence). The length of the CDR3 is 12 residues. The ends were cut back, 6 bases at V and 7 bases at J, with 10 bases in the middle. This chain's CDR3 is CASSRSWNEQFF. The CDR3 DNA follows: TGTGCCAGCAGCCGGTCTTGGAATGAGCAGTTCTTC.

This clonotype occurred many times. It is unclear where the CDR3 begins or ends on the DNA, so no DNA is shown, and the CDR3 is as TCRdb lists it. This chain connects TRBV7-2 to TRBJ2-2. Germline values: CDR1 SGHTA, CDR2 FQGNSA. The CDR3 numbers 15 amino acids, ends counted. The CDR3 sequence: CASSLAGLRAGELFF.

The V call is TRBV20-1, the J call TRBJ2-3, with 10 nucleotides matching TRBD2. The CDR3 runs to 14 residues. Germline V CDR1 and CDR2: DFQATT, SNEGSKA (reference sequence). V trimming: 5 bases; J trimming: 4 bases; junction bases outside the gene matches: 6. CDR3 sequence: CSAYSGRKPDTQYF. The CDR3 nucleotides read TGCAGTGCTTATAGCGGGAGGAAGCCAGATACGCAGTATTTT.

The chain couples TRBV20-1 to TRBJ2-7; perhaps TRBD2 as D (6 bases). With 5 bases removed from V and 0 bases from J, the gap between germline ends came to 26 bases. The CDR3 totals 18 residues. The germline V gene encodes CDR1 DFQATT and CDR2 SNEGSKA (reference sequence). CDR3 region: CSALPEGTEPLSSYEQYF. In DNA form, the CDR3 reads TGCAGTGCTCTCCCGGAGGGGACGGAGCCCCTGAGCTCCTACGAGCAGTACTTC.

There are a few counts of this clonotype. The genes are TRBV6-5 and TRBJ2-5; D uncertain. With 5 bases removed from V and 0 bases from J, the gap between germline ends came to 10 bases. The germline CDR1 and CDR2 sequences are MNHEY and SVGAGI. This CDR3 comprises 14 residues. CDR3 sequence: CASSPSWDQETQYF. In DNA form, the CDR3 reads TGTGCCAGCAGTCCGAGTTGGGACCAAGAGACCCAGTACTTC.

This clonotype came up many times. This chain links TRBV24-1 with TRBJ2-7; TRBD2 matches 12 bases. The germline V gene has CDR1 KGHDR and CDR2 SFDVKD. The CDR3 extends over 13 amino acids. J lost 4 bases, V lost 7 bases, and 1 base had no gene match. CDR3 protein: CATSGTSGYEQYF. The CDR3, as DNA: TGTGCCACCAGCGGGACTAGCGGGTACGAGCAGTACTTC.

Worth noting for this clonotype: A read error is possible here, since a much larger clone lies one base away. The J gene is TRBJ2-7, the V gene TRBV19, with TRBD2 identical over 10 bases. The length of the CDR3 is 15 residues. Germline CDR1 reads LNHDA; CDR2 reads SQIVND (reference sequence). The CDR3: CASGIEASGSPEQYF. The CDR3, as DNA: TGTGCCAGTGGTATAGAGGCTAGCGGGAGTCCCGAGCAGTACTTC.